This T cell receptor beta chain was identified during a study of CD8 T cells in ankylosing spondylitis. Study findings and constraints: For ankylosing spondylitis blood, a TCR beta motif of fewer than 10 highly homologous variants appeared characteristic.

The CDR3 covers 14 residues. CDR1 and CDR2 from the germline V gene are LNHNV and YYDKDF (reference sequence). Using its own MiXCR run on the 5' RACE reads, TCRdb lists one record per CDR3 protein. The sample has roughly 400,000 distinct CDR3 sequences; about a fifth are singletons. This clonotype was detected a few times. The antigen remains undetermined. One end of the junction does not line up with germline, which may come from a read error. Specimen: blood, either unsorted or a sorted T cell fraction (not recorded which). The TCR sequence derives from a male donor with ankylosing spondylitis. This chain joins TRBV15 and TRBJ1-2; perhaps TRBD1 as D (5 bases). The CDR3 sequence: CATSRESGEDGYTF. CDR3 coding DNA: TGTGCCACCAGTAGAGAGTCGGGGGAGGATGGCTACACCTTC.